This record looks at one T cell receptor beta chain sequence and its context. Its target is unknown. In the PCR, 60 Vbeta and 13 Jbeta primers were used. Profiling relied on immunoSEQ multiplex PCR, and the TCRdb table lists in-frame clones only, not all of them. The repertoire includes over 150,000 clones, roughly four fifths of them detected once, and less than 4% sits in the top ten. This specimen belongs to a study of cytomegalovirus exposure and HLA in healthy donors. Points from the study as a whole: TCR beta chains numbering more than 150 were designated cytomegalovirus-associated.

The CDR3 covers 18 residues. V lost 4 bases, J lost 1 base, and 23 bases lay in between. Germline V gene lookup returns CDR1 SGHNT and CDR2 YYREEE (reference sequence). The rearrangement joins TRBV5-4 to TRBJ1-1; D not resolved. Sequenced input: PBMCs. This receptor was obtained from a woman younger than 45 in good health and CMV-seropositive. The CDR3 nucleotides read TGTGCCAGCAGCCCCACGCTACGTAATCCGAGTTCGAACACTGAAGCTTTCTTT. Its translation is CASSPTLRNPSSNTEAFF.